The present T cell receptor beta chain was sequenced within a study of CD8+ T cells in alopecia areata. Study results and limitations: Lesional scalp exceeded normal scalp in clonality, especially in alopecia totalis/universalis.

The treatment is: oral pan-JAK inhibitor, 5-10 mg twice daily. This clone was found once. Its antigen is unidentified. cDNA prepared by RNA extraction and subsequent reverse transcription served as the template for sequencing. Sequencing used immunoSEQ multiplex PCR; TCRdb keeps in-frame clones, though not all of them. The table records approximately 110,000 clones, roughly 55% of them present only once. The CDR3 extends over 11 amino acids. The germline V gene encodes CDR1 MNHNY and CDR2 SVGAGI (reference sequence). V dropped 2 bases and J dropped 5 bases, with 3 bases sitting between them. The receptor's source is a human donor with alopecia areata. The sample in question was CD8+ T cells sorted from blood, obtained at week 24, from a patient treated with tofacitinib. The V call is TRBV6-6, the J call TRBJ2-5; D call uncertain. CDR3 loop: CASSYGETQYF. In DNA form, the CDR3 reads TGTGCCAGCAGTTACGGGGAGACCCAGTACTTC.